The 30 T cell receptor beta chains in this list originate from one sample, sequenced in a study of control samples from healthy donors and cancer patients. Using immunoSEQ multiplex PCR, the repertoire was profiled, and TCRdb retains in-frame clones only, with some absent. The data contain about 12,000 clones, 88% of them seen just once; the ten biggest clones take up 2.5% to 3.5%. What was sequenced was formalin-fixed, paraffin-embedded tissue. The receptors shown here come from a male donor with melanoma.

This sequence joins TRBV4-2 and TRBJ2-1; TRBD2 matches at 13 bases. Germline assignment: CDR1 LGHNA and CDR2 YNFKEQ. The CDR3 loop spans 21 amino acids. The junction had 18 bases not matched to a gene; V was cut back by 4 bases and J by 3 bases. CDR3: CASSRRLAGGIGTLGYNEQFF. In DNA, the CDR3 is TGTGCCAGCAGCCGTAGACTAGCGGGAGGCATAGGGACCTTGGGCTACAATGAGCAGTTCTTC.

V usage is TRBV6-5 and J usage is TRBJ1-1; possibly TRBD1 for D (6 bases). CDR1 and CDR2 from the germline V gene are MNHEY and SVGAGI. The CDR3 runs 15 residues. V lost 10 bases and J lost 0, with 18 bases in between. CDR3 nucleotide sequence: TGTGCCACCAACCAACAGGGCACGATGAACACTGAAGCTTTCTTT. This codes for CATNQQGTMNTEAFF.

The chain employs TRBV27 and TRBJ1-2; D gene ambiguous. This CDR3 is 13 amino acids long. CDR1 and CDR2 (germline): MNHEY, SMNVEV (reference sequence). The V end lost 3 bases, the J end lost 4 bases, and 9 bases lay between the germline ends. Here the CDR3 DNA reads TGTGCCAGCAGTTTTGGCCCCGGCTATGGCTACACCTTC. Translated, it gives CASSFGPGYGYTF.

V gene TRBV14 combines with J gene TRBJ2-7, with D unclear. The V end lost 4 bases, the J end lost 0 bases, and 7 bases lay between the germline ends. The CDR3 has 13 residues. Germline CDR1 is SGHDN and CDR2 is FVKESK. CDR3 nucleotides: TGTGCCAGCAGCCGGTACTACTCCTACGAGCAGTACTTC. Its translation: CASSRYYSYEQYF.

The V call is TRBV27, the J call TRBJ2-6; D not resolved. The V end was cut by 0 bases, the J end by 0 bases, with 3 bases between. The length of the CDR3 is 15 residues. Per germline, CDR1 MNHEY and CDR2 SMNVEV (reference sequence). CDR3 nucleotides: TGTGCCAGCAGTTTATCAGGCTCTGGGGCCAACGTCCTGACTTTC. Protein sequence: CASSLSGSGANVLTF.

In regard to this clone: This same CDR3 is encoded by further DNA sequences in the sample. This chain uses TRBV12-3 or TRBV12-4 with TRBJ2-3; D call uncertain. V lost 7 bases to trimming and J lost 2 bases, with 4 bases between them. This CDR3 spans 11 amino acids. The CDR3 reads CASTSTDTQYF. DNA for the CDR3: TGTGCCAGCACTTCCACAGATACGCAGTATTTT.

The chain employs TRBV2 and TRBJ2-7; 10 bases are a match to TRBD2. With 5 bases clipped from V and 3 bases from J, the junction kept 4 bases outside the gene matches. The V gene's germline CDR1 is SNHLY and CDR2 FYNNEI. The CDR3 runs 14 residues. The CDR3 reads CASSSSGRVYEQYV. Here the CDR3 DNA reads TGTGCCAGCAGTTCCAGCGGGAGGGTCTACGAGCAGTACGTC.

This chain links TRBV4-2 with TRBJ2-7; a weak D match, TRBD2 (5 bases). In germline, CDR1 is LGHNA, CDR2 YNFKEQ. The CDR3 extends over 15 amino acids. V shed 1 base and J shed 0 bases, with 10 bases lying between them. This CDR3 is CASSQGGGHSYEQYF. The CDR3 DNA follows: TGTGCCAGCAGCCAAGGCGGAGGCCACTCCTACGAGCAGTACTTC.

This clone showed up just once. The genes are TRBV9 and TRBJ2-1; 9 positions agree with TRBD2. The germline V gene encodes CDR1 SGDLS and CDR2 YYNGEE. The CDR3 is 17 residues long. The trim removed 0 bases at V and 5 bases at J, leaving 9 bases unmatched. Here the CDR3 reads CASSVVGGRAFDNEQFF. CDR3 sequence (DNA): TGTGCCAGCAGCGTAGTTGGCGGGAGGGCCTTTGACAATGAGCAGTTCTTC.

The chain recombines TRBV7-8 with TRBJ1-1; TRBD1 might be the D (5 bases). Trimming removed 2 bases from V and 5 bases from J, with 12 bases in between. The germline gives CDR1 SGHVS, CDR2 FQNEAQ. The CDR3 extends over 14 amino acids. CDR3 nucleotides: TGTGCCAGCAGCTTACTTTGGAGGGGAACTGAAGCTTTCTTT. As protein: CASSLLWRGTEAFF.

This clone was seen more than once but under ten times. This chain joins TRBV10-2 and TRBJ1-2; D is unclear. V shed 2 bases and J shed 4 bases, with 8 bases lying between them. The CDR3 is made up of 13 amino acids. Germline lookup yields CDR1 WSHSY and CDR2 SAAADI. CDR3 sequence reads: CASSEGRVYGYTF. The CDR3 DNA is TGCGCCAGCAGTGAGGGTCGGGTCTATGGCTACACCTTC.

This chain uses TRBV29-1 with TRBJ2-1; 15 bases align to TRBD2. This CDR3 is built from 16 residues. CDR1 SQVTM and CDR2 ANQGSEA come from the germline V gene. J gave up 2 bases and V 1 base, and 0 bases lay outside the gene matches. This chain's CDR3 is CSVEGTSGRAYNEQFF. CDR3 sequence (DNA): TGCAGCGTTGAAGGGACTAGCGGGAGGGCCTACAATGAGCAGTTCTTC.

This clone was recorded a few times. V and J are TRBV10-3 and TRBJ2-3; D might be TRBD1 or TRBD2, each matching 5 bases. Deletions cut 6 bases from V and 5 bases from J, with 18 bases between. This CDR3 comprises 15 residues. Germline V gives CDR1 ENHRY, CDR2 SYGVKD. The CDR3 protein is CAIRSSEGLGDTQYF. For the CDR3, the DNA is TGTGCCATCAGAAGTTCTGAGGGGTTGGGAGATACGCAGTATTTT.

The chain uses TRBV3-1 (or the pseudogene TRBV3-2) and TRBJ1-6, with TRBD1 identical over 7 bases. The V segment lost 4 bases and the J segment 11 bases; nucleotides outside the gene matches: 8. Germline V gene data show CDR1 as LGHDT and CDR2 as YNNKEL (reference sequence). CDR3 length equals 14 residues. CDR3 nucleotides: TGTGCCAGCAGCCCGGGACAGCCGAATACACCCCTCCACTTT. Translated: CASSPGQPNTPLHF.

The chain couples TRBV19 to TRBJ1-5, with a weak D call TRBD1 (6 bases). Germline-derived CDR1 and CDR2 are LNHDA and SQIVND (reference sequence). Trimming removed 3 bases at V and 5 bases at J, with 11 bases between. This CDR3 has 14 residues. The CDR3 DNA sequence: TGTGCCAGTAGTATTAGGGGGGGGGATCAGCCCCAGCATTTT. It specifies CASSIRGGDQPQHF.

The gene calls are TRBV24-1 and TRBJ2-1; D is ambiguous. Germline V CDR1 and CDR2: KGHDR, SFDVKD. The CDR3 extends over 11 amino acids. V was cut by 8 bases and J by 6 bases, with 7 bases left in between. The CDR3 protein is CATKESNEQFF. DNA of the CDR3: TGTGCCACCAAAGAAAGCAATGAGCAGTTCTTC.

Concerning this clone itself: Additional DNA sequences in this sample encode the identical CDR3. The chain recombines TRBV6-5 with TRBJ2-1; 12 bases are a match to TRBD2. With V trimmed by 5 bases and J by 6 bases, 2 bases remained unmatched. The V gene's germline CDR1 is MNHEY and CDR2 SVGAGI. The CDR3 totals 14 residues. The CDR3 region has the DNA TGTGCCAGCAGTCGACTAGCGGGAGCCAATGAGCAGTTCTTC. This translates into CASSRLAGANEQFF.

The chain is built from TRBV6-2 or TRBV6-3 and TRBJ2-7, with 8 bases aligning to TRBD2. Germline CDR1 MNHEY, CDR2 SVGEGT. The CDR3 runs 13 residues. The V gene end was trimmed by 3 bases and the J gene end by 3 bases; junction bases not matched to a gene: 1. This chain's CDR3 is CASSYAGGYEQYV. DNA for the CDR3: TGTGCCAGCAGTTATGCGGGGGGCTACGAGCAGTACGTC.

The sample holds a few counts of this clone. V usage is TRBV5-6 and J usage is TRBJ1-1; maybe TRBD1 (5 bases). CDR1 and CDR2 (germline): SGHDT, YYEEEE. The CDR3 has 14 amino acids. Trimming pared 1 base from V and 4 bases from J, leaving 11 bases between. The CDR3 region is CASSLRAGITEAFF. Written as DNA, the CDR3 is TGTGCCAGCAGCTTGAGGGCAGGGATCACTGAAGCTTTCTTT.

This clone rates as medium-sized. Other DNA sequences within the sample encode an identical CDR3. J is TRBJ1-1 and V is TRBV2; no reliable D call. Germline CDR1 reads SNHLY; CDR2 reads FYNNEI. This CDR3 has 13 amino acids. The ends were cut back, 7 bases at V and 3 bases at J, with 12 bases in the middle. Written as DNA, the CDR3 is TGTGCCAGCATTCCCAGTGCCCACACTGAAGCTTTCTTT. Amino acids: CASIPSAHTEAFF.

The rearrangement links TRBV25-1 to TRBJ1-2, with a weak D call TRBD1 (5 bases). Germline-derived CDR1 and CDR2 are MGHDK and SYGVNS. CDR3 length: 14 amino acids. V lost 3 bases and J 4 bases, leaving 12 bases between the germline ends. The CDR3 loop is CASSDRWRGYGYTF. The CDR3 nucleotides are TGTGCCAGCAGTGACCGATGGAGGGGCTATGGCTACACCTTC.

This clone was observed a single time. V is TRBV6-5 and J is TRBJ1-5; weak D call: TRBD1 (5 bases). Looked up from germline, CDR1 is MNHEY and CDR2 is SVGAGI. Between the trimmed V and J ends, which lost 5 bases and 2 bases, there was a span of 13 bases. CDR3 length: 15 residues. The CDR3, as DNA: TGTGCCAGCAGTATTGGGACTCAGGGCAATCAGCCCCAGCATTTT. Protein sequence: CASSIGTQGNQPQHF.

The chain combines TRBV19 with TRBJ1-1; D is ambiguous. V dropped 3 bases and J dropped 2 bases, with 13 bases sitting between them. The germline CDR1 and CDR2 sequences are LNHDA and SQIVND (reference sequence). The CDR3 length is 15 residues. This CDR3 reads CASSMMAQSNTEAFF. The CDR3 DNA sequence: TGTGCCAGTAGTATGATGGCACAGAGTAACACTGAAGCTTTCTTT. The full variable domain, in which reference TRBV19 and TRBJ1-1 provide the parts outside the CDR3, is DGGITQSPKYLFRKEGQNVTLSCEQNLNHDAMYWYRQDPGQGLRLIYYSQIVNDFQKGDIAEGYSVSREKKESFPLTVTSAQKNPTAFYLCASSMMAQSNTEAFFGQGTRLTVV.

The chain couples TRBV12-5 to TRBJ2-3; possibly TRBD2 for D (5 bases). The CDR3 sequence is 15 residues long. Germline-derived CDR1 and CDR2 are LGHNT and FRNRAP. The V end lost 6 bases, the J end lost 0 bases, and 13 bases lay between the germline ends. The DNA of the CDR3 is TGTGCTAGTGGACCTGGACTGGGGAGCACAGATACGCAGTATTTT. Its protein product is CASGPGLGSTDTQYF.

V is TRBV2 and J is TRBJ1-1; the D is unclear. CDR1 and CDR2 from the germline V gene are SNHLY and FYNNEI. V was cut by 4 bases and J by 2 bases, with 14 bases left in between. This CDR3 region has 15 residues. CDR3 protein: CASSGEVKGNTEAFF. CDR3 sequence (DNA): TGTGCCAGCAGTGGCGAGGTTAAGGGAAACACTGAAGCTTTCTTT.

The chain has TRBV7-9 and TRBJ1-2; 8 nucleotides line up with TRBD1. The CDR3 is 13 residues long. V lost 1 base, J lost 8 bases, and 3 bases stayed unmatched. Germline loops: CDR1 SEHNR, CDR2 FQNEAQ (reference sequence). This chain's CDR3 is CASSLETGVGYTF. The CDR3 DNA is TGTGCCAGCAGCTTAGAGACAGGGGTCGGCTACACCTTC. Full variable domain (remainder filled in from reference TRBV7-9 and TRBJ1-2): DTGVSQNPRHKITKRGQNVTFRCDPISEHNRLYWYRQTLGQGPEFLTYFQNEAQLEKSRLLSDRFSAERPKGSFSTLEIQRTEQGDSAMYLCASSLETGVGYTFGSGTRLTVV.

The rearrangement uses TRBV6-6 and TRBJ2-3; TRBD1 might be the D (7 bases). Per germline, CDR1 MNHNY and CDR2 SVGAGI (reference sequence). CDR3 length: 19 amino acids. The V gene lost 5 bases and the J gene lost 1 base, with 25 bases spanning the gap. The CDR3 bases are TGTGCCAGCAGTCCAAGGGACAGTAGCGTCAGGAGGGGCACAGATACGCAGTATTTT. This translates into CASSPRDSSVRRGTDTQYF.

The chain uses TRBV5-5 and TRBJ2-1, with TRBD2 identical over 10 bases. Germline CDR1 and CDR2: SGHKS and YYEKEE (reference sequence). The CDR3 extends over 17 amino acids. Germline trimming cut 4 bases from V and 4 bases from J; bases unmatched to any gene: 11. The CDR3 DNA sequence: TGTGCCAGCAGCAATTCCCTAGCGGGAGATCCTTACAATGAGCAGTTCTTC. It is translated as CASSNSLAGDPYNEQFF.

The V and J genes are TRBV7-9 and TRBJ1-1, with a weak D call TRBD1 (5 bases). Germline loops: CDR1 SEHNR, CDR2 FQNEAQ (reference sequence). The CDR3 runs to 11 residues. The V gene lost 4 bases and the J gene lost 11 bases, with 11 bases spanning the gap. The CDR3 DNA follows: TGTGCCAGCAGCTCCTCGGGGGTCGCTTTCTTT. Translating it yields CASSSSGVAFF.

The gene calls are TRBV20-1 and TRBJ2-7, with D possibly matching TRBD1 (5 bases). This CDR3 has 15 residues. CDR1 and CDR2 (germline): DFQATT, SNEGSKA (reference sequence). The ends were cut back, 3 bases at V and 1 base at J, with 16 bases in the middle. The CDR3 is CSASWLGALSYEQYF. CDR3 DNA: TGCAGTGCTAGTTGGTTAGGGGCGCTGTCCTACGAGCAGTACTTC.